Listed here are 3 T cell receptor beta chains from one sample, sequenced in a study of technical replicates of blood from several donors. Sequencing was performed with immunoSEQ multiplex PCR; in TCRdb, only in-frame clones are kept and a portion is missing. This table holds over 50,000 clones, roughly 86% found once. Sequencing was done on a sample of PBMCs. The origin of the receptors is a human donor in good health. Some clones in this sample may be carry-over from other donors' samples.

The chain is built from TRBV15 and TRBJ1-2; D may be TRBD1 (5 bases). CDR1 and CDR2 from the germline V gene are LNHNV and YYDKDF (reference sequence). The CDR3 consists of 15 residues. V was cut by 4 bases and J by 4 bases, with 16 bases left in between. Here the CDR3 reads CATSNPLGAFYGYTF. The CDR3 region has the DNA TGTGCCACCAGCAACCCTTTAGGGGCCTTCTATGGCTACACCTTC.

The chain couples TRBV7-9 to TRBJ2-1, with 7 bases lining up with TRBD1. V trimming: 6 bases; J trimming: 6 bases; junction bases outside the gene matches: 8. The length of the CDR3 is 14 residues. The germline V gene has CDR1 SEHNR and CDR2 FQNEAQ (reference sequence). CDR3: CASSLQGPSNEQFF. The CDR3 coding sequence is TGTGCCAGCAGTTTACAGGGGCCAAGCAATGAGCAGTTCTTC.

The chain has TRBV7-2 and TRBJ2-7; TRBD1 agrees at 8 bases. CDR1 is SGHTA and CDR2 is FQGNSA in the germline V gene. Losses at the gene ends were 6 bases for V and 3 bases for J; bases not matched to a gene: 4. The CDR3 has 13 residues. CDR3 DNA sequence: TGTGCCAGCAGGGGGACAGGTAACTACGAGCAGTACTTC. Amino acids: CASRGTGNYEQYF.